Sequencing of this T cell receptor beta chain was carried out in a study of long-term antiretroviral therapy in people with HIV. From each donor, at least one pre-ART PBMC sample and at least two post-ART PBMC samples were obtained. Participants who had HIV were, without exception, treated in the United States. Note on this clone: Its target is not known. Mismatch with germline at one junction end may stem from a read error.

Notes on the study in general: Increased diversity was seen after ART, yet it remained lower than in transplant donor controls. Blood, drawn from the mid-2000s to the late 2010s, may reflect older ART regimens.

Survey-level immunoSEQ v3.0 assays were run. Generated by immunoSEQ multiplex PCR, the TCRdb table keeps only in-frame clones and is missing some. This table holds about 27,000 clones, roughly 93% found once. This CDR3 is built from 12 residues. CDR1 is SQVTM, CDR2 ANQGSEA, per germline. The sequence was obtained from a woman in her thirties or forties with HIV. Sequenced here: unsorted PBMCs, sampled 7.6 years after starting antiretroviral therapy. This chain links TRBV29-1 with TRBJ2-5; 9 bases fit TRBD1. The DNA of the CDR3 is TGCAGCGTAGAAGACAGGGGGGAGACCCAGTACTTC. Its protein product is CSVEDRGETQYF. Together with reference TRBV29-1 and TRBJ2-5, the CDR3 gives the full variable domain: SAVISQKPSRDICQRGTSLTIQCQVDSQVTMMFWYRQQPGQSLTLIATANQGSEATYESGFVIDKFPISRPNLTFSTLTVSNMSPEDSSIYLCSVEDRGETQYFGPGTRLLVL.